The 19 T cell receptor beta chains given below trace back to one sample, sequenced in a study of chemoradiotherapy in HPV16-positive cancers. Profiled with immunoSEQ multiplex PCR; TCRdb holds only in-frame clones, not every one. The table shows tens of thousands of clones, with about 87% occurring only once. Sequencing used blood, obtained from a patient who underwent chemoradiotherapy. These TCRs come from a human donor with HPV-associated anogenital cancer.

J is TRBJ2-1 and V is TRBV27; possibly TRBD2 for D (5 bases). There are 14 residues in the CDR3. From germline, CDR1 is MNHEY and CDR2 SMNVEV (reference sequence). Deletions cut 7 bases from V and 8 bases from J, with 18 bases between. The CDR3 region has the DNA TGTGCCAGCAATGACGGCGGAGGAGCGGATGAGCAGTTCTTC. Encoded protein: CASNDGGGADEQFF.

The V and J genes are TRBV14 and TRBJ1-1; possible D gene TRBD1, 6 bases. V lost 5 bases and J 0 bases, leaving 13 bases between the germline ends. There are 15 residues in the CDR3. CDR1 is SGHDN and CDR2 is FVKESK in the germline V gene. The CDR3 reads CASSSPGALNTEAFF. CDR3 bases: TGTGCCAGCAGCTCCCCAGGGGCTCTGAACACTGAAGCTTTCTTT.

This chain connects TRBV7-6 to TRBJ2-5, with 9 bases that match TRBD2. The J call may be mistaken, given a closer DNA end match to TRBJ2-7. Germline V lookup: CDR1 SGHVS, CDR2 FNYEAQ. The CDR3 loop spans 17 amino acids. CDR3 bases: TGTGCCAGCAGCAGCCTGGCCGGGAGTAGCGGGAGTTACGAGCAGTACTTC. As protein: CASSSLAGSSGSYEQYF.

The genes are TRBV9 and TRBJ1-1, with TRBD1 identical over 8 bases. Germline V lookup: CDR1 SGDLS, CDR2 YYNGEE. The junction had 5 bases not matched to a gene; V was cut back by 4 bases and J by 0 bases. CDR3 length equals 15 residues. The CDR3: CASSKRTGMNTEAFF. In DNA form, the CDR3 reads TGTGCCAGCAGCAAAAGGACAGGGATGAACACTGAAGCTTTCTTT.

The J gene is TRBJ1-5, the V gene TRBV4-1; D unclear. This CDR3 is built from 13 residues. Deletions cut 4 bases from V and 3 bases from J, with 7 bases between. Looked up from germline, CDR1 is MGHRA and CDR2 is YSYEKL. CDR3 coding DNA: TGCGCCAGCAGCCCGGACTTCAATCAGCCCCAGCATTTT. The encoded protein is CASSPDFNQPQHF.

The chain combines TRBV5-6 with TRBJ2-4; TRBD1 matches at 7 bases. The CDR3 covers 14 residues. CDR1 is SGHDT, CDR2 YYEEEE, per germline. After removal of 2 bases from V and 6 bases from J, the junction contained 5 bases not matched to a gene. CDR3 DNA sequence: TGTGCCAGCAGCTTAAAGGGGGCGCGAAACATTCAGTACTTC. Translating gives CASSLKGARNIQYF.

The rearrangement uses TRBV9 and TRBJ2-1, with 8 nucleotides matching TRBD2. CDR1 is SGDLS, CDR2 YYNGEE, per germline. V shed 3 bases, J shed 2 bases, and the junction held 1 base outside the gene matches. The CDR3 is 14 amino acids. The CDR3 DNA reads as TGTGCCAGCAGCGCGGGACTAGCCTACAATGAGCAGTTCTTC. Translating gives CASSAGLAYNEQFF.

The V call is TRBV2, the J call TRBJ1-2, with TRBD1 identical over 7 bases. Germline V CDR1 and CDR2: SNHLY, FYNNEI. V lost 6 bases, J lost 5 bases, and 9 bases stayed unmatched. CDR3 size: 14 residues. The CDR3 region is CASRPGGGSYGYTF. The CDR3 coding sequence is TGTGCCAGCAGGCCTGGAGGGGGCAGTTATGGCTACACCTTC.

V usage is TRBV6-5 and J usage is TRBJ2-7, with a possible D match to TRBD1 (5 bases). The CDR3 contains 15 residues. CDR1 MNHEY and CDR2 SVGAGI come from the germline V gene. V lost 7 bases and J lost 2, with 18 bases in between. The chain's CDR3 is CASTSARTRAYEQYF. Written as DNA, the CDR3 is TGTGCCAGCACGTCTGCGAGAACCAGGGCCTACGAGCAGTACTTC.

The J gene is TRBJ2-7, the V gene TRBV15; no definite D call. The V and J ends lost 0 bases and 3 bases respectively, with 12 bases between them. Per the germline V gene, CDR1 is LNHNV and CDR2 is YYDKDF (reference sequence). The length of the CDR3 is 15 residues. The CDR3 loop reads CATSRDTGLSYEQYF. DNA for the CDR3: TGTGCCACCAGCAGAGATACCGGATTGAGCTACGAGCAGTACTTC.

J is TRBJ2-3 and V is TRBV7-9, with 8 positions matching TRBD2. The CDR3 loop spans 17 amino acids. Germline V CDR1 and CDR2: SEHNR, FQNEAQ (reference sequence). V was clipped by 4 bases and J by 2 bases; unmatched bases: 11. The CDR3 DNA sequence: TGTGCCAGCAGCTCCCGGACTAGCAAGGCTGTCACAGATACGCAGTATTTT. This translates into CASSSRTSKAVTDTQYF. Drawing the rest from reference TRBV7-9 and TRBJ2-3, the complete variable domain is DTGVSQNPRHKITKRGQNVTFRCDPISEHNRLYWYRQTLGQGPEFLTYFQNEAQLEKSRLLSDRFSAERPKGSFSTLEIQRTEQGDSAMYLCASSSRTSKAVTDTQYFGPGTRLTVL.

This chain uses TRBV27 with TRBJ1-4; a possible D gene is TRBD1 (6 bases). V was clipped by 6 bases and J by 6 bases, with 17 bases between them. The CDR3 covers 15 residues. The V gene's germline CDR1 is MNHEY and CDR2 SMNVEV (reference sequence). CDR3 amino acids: CASRRRDTTYEKLFF. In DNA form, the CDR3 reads TGTGCCAGCAGAAGACGGGACACTACCTATGAAAAACTGTTTTTT.

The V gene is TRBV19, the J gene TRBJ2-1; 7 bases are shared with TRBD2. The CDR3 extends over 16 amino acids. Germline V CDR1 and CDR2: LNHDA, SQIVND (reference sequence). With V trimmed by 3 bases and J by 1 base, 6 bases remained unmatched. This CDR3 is CASSIMGGSSYNEQFF. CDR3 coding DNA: TGTGCCAGTAGTATTATGGGCGGGAGTTCCTACAATGAGCAGTTCTTC.

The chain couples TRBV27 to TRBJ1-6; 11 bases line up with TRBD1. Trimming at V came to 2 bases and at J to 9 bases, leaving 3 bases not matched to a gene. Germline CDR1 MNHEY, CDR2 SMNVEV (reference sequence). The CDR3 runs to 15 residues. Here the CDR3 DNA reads TGTGCCAGCAGTTTAGTGGGACAGGGGGTTTCACCCCTCCACTTT. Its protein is CASSLVGQGVSPLHF.

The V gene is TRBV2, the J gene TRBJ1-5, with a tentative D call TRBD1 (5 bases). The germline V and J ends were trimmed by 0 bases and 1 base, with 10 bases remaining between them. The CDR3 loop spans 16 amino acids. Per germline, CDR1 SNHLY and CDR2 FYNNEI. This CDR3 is CASSEALRGSNQPQHF. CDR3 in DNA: TGTGCCAGCAGTGAAGCGCTTCGGGGGAGCAATCAGCCCCAGCATTTT.

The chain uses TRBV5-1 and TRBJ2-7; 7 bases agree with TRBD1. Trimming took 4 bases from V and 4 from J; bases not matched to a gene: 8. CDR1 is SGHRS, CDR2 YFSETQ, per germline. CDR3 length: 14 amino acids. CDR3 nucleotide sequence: TGCGCCAGCAGCCTCGGGACAGAACTATACGAGCAGTACTTC. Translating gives CASSLGTELYEQYF.

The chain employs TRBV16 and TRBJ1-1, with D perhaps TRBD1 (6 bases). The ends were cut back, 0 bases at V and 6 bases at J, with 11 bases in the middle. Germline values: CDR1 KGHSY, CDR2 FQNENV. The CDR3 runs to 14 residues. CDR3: CASSQSRGGSEAFF. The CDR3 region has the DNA TGTGCCAGCAGCCAATCTAGGGGGGGCTCTGAAGCTTTCTTT. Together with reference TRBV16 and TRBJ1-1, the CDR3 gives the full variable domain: GEEVAQTPKHLVRGEGQKAKLYCAPIKGHSYVFWYQQVLKNEFKFLISFQNENVFDETGMPKERFSAKCLPNSPCSLEIQATKLEDSAVYFCASSQSRGGSEAFFGQGTRLTVV.

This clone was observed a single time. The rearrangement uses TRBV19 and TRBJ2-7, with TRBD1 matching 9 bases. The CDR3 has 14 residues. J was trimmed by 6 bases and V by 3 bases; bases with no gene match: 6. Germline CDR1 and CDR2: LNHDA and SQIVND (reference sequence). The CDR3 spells CASSISRTGAEQYF. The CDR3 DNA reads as TGTGCCAGTAGTATTTCTAGGACAGGGGCCGAGCAGTACTTC. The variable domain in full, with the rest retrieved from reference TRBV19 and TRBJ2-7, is DGGITQSPKYLFRKEGQNVTLSCEQNLNHDAMYWYRQDPGQGLRLIYYSQIVNDFQKGDIAEGYSVSREKKESFPLTVTSAQKNPTAFYLCASSISRTGAEQYFGPGTRLTVT.

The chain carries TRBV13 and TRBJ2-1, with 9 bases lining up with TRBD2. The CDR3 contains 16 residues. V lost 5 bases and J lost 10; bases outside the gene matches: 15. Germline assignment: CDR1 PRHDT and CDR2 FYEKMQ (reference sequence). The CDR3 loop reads CASSPPRGLAFREQFF. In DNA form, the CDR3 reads TGTGCCAGCAGCCCGCCGCGGGGACTAGCCTTTCGAGAGCAGTTCTTC.